Following are 3 T cell receptor beta chains from one sample sequenced in a study of T cells after yellow fever vaccination. In TCRdb, the 5' RACE reads were re-called with MiXCR into one record per CDR3 protein. Here the sample spans 170,000 or so distinct CDR3 sequences, 9.3% being singletons. The starting material was CD8+ T cells sorted from PBMCs, obtained 45 days after the yellow fever booster vaccination. These receptor sequences come from a man aged 18 to 30 who received the YFV17D yellow fever vaccine.

The genes are TRBV4-1 and TRBJ1-5; perhaps TRBD1 as D (6 bases). CDR1 is MGHRA, CDR2 YSYEKL, per germline. Between the trimmed V and J ends, which lost 0 bases and 4 bases, there was a span of 16 bases. The CDR3 spans 17 residues. CDR3 sequence: CASSQEGRGGPNQPQHF. Here the CDR3 DNA reads TGCGCCAGCAGCCAAGAGGGACGGGGGGGCCCAAATCAGCCCCAGCATTTT.

This clonotype came up a few times. CDR3 in amino acids: CASSPPLNRYLYEQYF. The CDR3 DNA sequence: TGTGCCAGCAGCCCACCTCTTAACAGATACCTCTACGAGCAGTACTTC. The genes are TRBV3-1 and TRBJ2-7, with D unclear. The CDR3 runs to 16 residues. V was clipped by 4 bases and J by 3 bases, with 19 bases between them. Germline V lookup: CDR1 LGHDT, CDR2 YNNKEL (reference sequence).

Only a few counts were recorded for this clonotype. J is TRBJ1-1 and V is TRBV29-1; D remains ambiguous. This CDR3 is 12 amino acids long. CDR1 and CDR2 from the germline V gene are SQVTM and ANQGSEA. V lost 4 bases to trimming and J lost 1 base, with 7 bases between them. DNA for the CDR3: TGCAGCGTTGCTTGGGGGAACACTGAAGCTTTCTTT. It encodes CSVAWGNTEAFF. The whole variable domain, filled in from reference TRBV29-1 and TRBJ1-1, reads SAVISQKPSRDICQRGTSLTIQCQVDSQVTMMFWYRQQPGQSLTLIATANQGSEATYESGFVIDKFPISRPNLTFSTLTVSNMSPEDSSIYLCSVAWGNTEAFFGQGTRLTVV.